This T cell receptor (beta chain) is drawn from a study of T cell repertoires in cytomegalovirus infection. About the study: In the study, CMV epitopes included recently identified HLA-C-restricted and well-studied HLA-B-restricted ones. Matching HLA type and CMV infection were both indicated by public TCR beta signatures.

TCRdb ran MiXCR on the reads and lists one entry per CDR3 protein. This sample yields about 890,000 distinct CDR3 sequences, of which 31% are seen a single time; more than 13% belongs to the top ten. This clonotype was found many times. Antigen: not known. Whole-study results and caveats: Clonotype analysis showed dominance of the ex vivo response by HLA-C-restricted CMV-specific TCR beta clonotypes. Of the TCR beta families, the public ones yielded a cumulative frequency that identified carriers of CMV plus the relevant HLA.

The V gene's germline CDR1 is SGHTA and CDR2 FQGNSA. This CDR3 has 13 amino acids. The V end was cut by 9 bases, the J end by 6 bases, with 17 bases between. The chain couples TRBV7-2 to TRBJ1-1; D perhaps matches TRBD1 (5 bases). Sequences were derived from cultured CD8+ T cells from PBMCs, sampled from culture after CMV antigen stimulation. This sequence originates from a human donor in good health (CMV status not recorded). Some clones in this sample may be carry-over from other donors' samples. The CDR3 region is CASLGRGGSEAFF. DNA for the CDR3: TGTGCCAGTTTGGGCCGGGGGGGGTCTGAAGCTTTCTTT.